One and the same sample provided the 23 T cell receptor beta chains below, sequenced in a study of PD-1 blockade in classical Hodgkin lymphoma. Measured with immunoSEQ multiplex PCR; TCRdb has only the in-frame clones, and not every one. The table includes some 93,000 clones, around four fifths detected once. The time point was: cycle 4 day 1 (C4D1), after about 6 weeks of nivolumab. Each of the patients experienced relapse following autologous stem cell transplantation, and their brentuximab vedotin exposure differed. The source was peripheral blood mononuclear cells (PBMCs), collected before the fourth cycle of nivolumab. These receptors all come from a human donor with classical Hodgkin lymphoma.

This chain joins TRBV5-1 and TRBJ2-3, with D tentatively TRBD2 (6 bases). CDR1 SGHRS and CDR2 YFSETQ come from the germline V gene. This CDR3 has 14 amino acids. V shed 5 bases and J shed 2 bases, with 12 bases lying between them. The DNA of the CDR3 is TGCGCCAGCAGTGGGGACTTGGTCACAGATACGCAGTATTTT. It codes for CASSGDLVTDTQYF.

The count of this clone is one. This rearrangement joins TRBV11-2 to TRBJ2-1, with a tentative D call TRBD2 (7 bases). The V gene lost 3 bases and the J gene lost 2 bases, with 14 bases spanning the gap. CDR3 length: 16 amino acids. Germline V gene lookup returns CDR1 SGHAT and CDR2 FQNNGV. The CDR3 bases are TGTGCCAGCAGCTTCCCTAGGGGGGGGGCCTACAATGAGCAGTTCTTC. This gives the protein CASSFPRGGAYNEQFF.

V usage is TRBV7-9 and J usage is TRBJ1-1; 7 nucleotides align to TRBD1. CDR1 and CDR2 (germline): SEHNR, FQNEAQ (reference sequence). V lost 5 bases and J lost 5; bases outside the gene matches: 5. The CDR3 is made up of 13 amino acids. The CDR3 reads CASSGTANTEAFF. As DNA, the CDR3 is TGTGCCAGCAGCGGGACAGCGAATACTGAAGCTTTCTTT.

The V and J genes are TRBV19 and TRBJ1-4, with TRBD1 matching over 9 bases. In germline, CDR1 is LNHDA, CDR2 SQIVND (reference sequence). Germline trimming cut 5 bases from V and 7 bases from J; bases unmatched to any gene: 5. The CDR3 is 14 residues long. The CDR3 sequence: CASSGGTGREKLFF. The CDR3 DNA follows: TGTGCCAGTAGTGGGGGGACAGGGCGTGAAAAACTGTTTTTT. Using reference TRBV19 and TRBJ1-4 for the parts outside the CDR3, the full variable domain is DGGITQSPKYLFRKEGQNVTLSCEQNLNHDAMYWYRQDPGQGLRLIYYSQIVNDFQKGDIAEGYSVSREKKESFPLTVTSAQKNPTAFYLCASSGGTGREKLFFGSGTQLSVL.

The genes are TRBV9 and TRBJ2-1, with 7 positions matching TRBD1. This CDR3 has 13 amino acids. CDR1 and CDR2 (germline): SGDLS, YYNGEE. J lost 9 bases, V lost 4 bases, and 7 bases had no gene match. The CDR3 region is CASSKDRMGEQFF. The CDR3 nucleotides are TGTGCCAGCAGCAAGGACAGGATGGGTGAGCAGTTCTTC.

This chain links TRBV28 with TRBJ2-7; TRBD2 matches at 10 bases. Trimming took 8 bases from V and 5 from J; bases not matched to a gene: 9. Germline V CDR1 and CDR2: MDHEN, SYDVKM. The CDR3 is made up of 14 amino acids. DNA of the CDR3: TGTGCCAGCTCAGCGGGAGGGCCTAGGCACGAGCAGTACTTC. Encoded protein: CASSAGGPRHEQYF.

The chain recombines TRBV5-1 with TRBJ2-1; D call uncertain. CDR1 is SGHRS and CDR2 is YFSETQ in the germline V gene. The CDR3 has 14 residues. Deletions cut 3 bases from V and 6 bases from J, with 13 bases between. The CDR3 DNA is TGCGCCAGCAGCTGGGCTGACTCTAGCAATGAGCAGTTCTTC. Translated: CASSWADSSNEQFF.

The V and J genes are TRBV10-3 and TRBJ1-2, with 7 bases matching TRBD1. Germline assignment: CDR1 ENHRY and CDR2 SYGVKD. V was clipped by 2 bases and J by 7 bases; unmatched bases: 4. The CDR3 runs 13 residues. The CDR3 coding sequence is TGTGCCATCAGTGAGCAGGGGGATTCTGGCTACACCTTC. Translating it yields CAISEQGDSGYTF.

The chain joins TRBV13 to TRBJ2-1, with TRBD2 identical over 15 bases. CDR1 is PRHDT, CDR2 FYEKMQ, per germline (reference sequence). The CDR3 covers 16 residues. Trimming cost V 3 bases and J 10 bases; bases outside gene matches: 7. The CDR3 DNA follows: TGTGCCAGCAGCTTTCGGACTAGCGGGAGGGCCGGGGAGCAGTTCTTC. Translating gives CASSFRTSGRAGEQFF.

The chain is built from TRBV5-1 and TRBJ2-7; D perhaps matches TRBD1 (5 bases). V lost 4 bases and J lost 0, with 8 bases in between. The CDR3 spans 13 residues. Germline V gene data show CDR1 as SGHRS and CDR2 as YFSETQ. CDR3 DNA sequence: TGCGCCAGCAGCCTGACAGACTCCTACGAGCAGTACTTC. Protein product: CASSLTDSYEQYF.

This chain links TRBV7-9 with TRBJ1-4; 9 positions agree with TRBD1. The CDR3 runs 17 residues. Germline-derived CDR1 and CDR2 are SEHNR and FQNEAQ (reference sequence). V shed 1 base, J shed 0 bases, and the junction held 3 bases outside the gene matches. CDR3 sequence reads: CASSLDRGRATNEKLFF. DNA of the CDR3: TGTGCCAGCAGCTTAGACAGGGGGCGAGCAACTAATGAAAAACTGTTTTTT.

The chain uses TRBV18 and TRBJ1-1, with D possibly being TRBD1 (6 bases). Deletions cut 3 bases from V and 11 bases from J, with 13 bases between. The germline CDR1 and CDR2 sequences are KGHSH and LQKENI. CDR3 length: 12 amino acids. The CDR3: CASSPDRTGAFF. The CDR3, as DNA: TGTGCCAGCTCACCCGACAGGACGGGCGCTTTCTTT.

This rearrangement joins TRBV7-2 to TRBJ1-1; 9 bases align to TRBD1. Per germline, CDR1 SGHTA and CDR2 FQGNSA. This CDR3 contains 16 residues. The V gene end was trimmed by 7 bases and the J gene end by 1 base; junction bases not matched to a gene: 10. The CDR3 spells CASKIGQGRTNTEAFF. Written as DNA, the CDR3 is TGTGCCAGCAAGATCGGACAGGGGCGGACGAACACTGAAGCTTTCTTT. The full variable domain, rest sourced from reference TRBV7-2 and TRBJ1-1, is GAGVSQSPSNKVTEKGKDVELRCDPISGHTALYWYRQSLGQGLEFLIYFQGNSAPDKSGLPSDRFSAERTGGSVSTLTIQRTQQEDSAVYLCASKIGQGRTNTEAFFGQGTRLTVV.

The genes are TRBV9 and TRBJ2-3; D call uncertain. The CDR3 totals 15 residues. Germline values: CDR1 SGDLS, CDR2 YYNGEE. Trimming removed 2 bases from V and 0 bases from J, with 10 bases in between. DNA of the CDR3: TGTGCCAGCAGCGTCGACTCGGCTAGCACAGATACGCAGTATTTT. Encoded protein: CASSVDSASTDTQYF.

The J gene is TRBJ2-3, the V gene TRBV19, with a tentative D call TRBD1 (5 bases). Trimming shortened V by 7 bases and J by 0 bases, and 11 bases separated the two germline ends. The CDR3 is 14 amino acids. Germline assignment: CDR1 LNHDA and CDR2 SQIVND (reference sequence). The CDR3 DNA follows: TGTGCCAGTACCCGCGCAGGGAGCACAGATACGCAGTATTTT. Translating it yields CASTRAGSTDTQYF.

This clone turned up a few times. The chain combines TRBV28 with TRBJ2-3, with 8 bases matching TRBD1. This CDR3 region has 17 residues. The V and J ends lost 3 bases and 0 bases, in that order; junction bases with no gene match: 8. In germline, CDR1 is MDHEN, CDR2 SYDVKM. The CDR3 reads CASSLLEGQESTDTQYF. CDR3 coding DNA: TGTGCCAGCAGTTTGCTCGAGGGACAGGAGAGCACAGATACGCAGTATTTT.

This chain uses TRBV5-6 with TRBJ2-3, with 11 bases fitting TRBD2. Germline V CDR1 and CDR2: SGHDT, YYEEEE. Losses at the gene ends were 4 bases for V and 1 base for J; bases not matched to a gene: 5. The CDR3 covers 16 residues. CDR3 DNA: TGTGCCAGCAGCCGAGGGACTAGCGGTGGCACAGATACGCAGTATTTT. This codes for CASSRGTSGGTDTQYF.

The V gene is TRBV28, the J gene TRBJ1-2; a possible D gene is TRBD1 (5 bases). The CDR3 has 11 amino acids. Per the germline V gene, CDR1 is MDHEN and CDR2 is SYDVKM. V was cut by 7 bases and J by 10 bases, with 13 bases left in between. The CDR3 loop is CASTLGHTYTF. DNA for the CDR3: TGTGCCAGCACTCTAGGACACACCTACACCTTC.

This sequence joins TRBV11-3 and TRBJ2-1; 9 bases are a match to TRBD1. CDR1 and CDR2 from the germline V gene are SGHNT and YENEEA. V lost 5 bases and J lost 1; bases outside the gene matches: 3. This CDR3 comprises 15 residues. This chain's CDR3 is CASSRDRDSYNEQFF. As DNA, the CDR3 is TGTGCCAGCAGCCGGGACAGGGATTCCTACAATGAGCAGTTCTTC.

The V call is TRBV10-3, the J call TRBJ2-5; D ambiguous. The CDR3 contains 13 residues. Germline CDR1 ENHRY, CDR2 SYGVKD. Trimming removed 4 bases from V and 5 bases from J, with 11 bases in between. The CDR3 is CAISAASLETQYF. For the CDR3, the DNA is TGTGCCATCAGTGCCGCCTCCTTGGAGACCCAGTACTTC.

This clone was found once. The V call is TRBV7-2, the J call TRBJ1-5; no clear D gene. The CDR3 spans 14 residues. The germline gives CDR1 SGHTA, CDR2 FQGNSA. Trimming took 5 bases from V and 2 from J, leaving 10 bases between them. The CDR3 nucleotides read TGTGCCAGCAGCCAGAACAGTGGCAATCAGCCCCAGCATTTT. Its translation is CASSQNSGNQPQHF.

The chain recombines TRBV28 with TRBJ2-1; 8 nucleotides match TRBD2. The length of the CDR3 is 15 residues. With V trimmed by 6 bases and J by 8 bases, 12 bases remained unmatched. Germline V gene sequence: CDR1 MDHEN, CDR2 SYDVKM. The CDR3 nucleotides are TGTGCCAGCAGCGGGAGGGGCACCTGGGTCGATGAGCAGTTCTTC. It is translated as CASSGRGTWVDEQFF.

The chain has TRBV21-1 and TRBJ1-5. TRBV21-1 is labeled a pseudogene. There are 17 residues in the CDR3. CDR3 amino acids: CASSKAPGSKSNQPQHF. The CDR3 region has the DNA TGTGCCAGCAGCAAAGCGCCCGGGAGTAAGAGCAATCAGCCCCAGCATTTT.